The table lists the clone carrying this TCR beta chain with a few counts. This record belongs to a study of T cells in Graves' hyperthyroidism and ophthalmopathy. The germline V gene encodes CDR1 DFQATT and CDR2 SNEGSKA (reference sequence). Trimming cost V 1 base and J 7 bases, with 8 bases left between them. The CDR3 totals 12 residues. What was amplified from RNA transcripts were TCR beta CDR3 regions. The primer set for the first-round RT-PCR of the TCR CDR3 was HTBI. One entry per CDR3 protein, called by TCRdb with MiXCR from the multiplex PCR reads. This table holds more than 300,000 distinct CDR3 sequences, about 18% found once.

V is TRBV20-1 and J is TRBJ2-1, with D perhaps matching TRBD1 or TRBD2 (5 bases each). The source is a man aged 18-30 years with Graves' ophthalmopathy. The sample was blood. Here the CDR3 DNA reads TGCAGTGCTAGAGCAGGGACGAATGAGCAGTTCTTC. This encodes CSARAGTNEQFF.